Below are 21 T cell receptor beta chains sequenced from a single sample in a study of blood T cell repertoires in COVID-19. This table comes from immunoSEQ multiplex PCR, and its TCRdb copy is limited to in-frame clones, with some not included. The table lists about 260,000 clones, 88% of them singletons. The sequencing input was peripheral blood. The source of these receptors is a human donor in a cohort sampled during active COVID-19.

V is TRBV11-2 and J is TRBJ2-1; TRBD1 matches 12 bases. V shed 0 bases, J shed 16 bases, and the junction held 7 bases outside the gene matches. There are 14 residues in the CDR3. The germline gives CDR1 SGHAT, CDR2 FQNNGV. CDR3 coding DNA: TGTGCCAGCAGCTTAGAAGGGACAGGGGGCGGTTCATTCTTC. Translated, it gives CASSLEGTGGGSFF.

This chain joins TRBV19 and TRBJ1-5; 8 bases match TRBD1. CDR1 and CDR2 (germline): LNHDA, SQIVND (reference sequence). The length of the CDR3 is 16 residues. V lost 4 bases to trimming and J lost 2 bases; unmatched junction nucleotides: 7. The CDR3 here is CASSTFTGGGNQPQHF. The CDR3 region has the DNA TGTGCCAGTAGTACTTTCACAGGGGGGGGCAATCAGCCCCAGCATTTT.

V and J are TRBV4-3 and TRBJ1-2; D possibly corresponds to TRBD1 (6 bases). The V gene lost 0 bases and the J gene lost 4 bases, with 12 bases spanning the gap. Looked up from germline, CDR1 is LGHNA and CDR2 is YSLEER. The CDR3 is 15 residues long. CDR3 region: CASSQDSGQSYGYTF. The CDR3 nucleotides are TGCGCCAGCAGCCAAGATTCAGGACAGTCCTATGGCTACACCTTC.

The chain carries TRBV4-1 and TRBJ2-1; 10 nucleotides agree with TRBD2. The CDR3 consists of 13 residues. The V and J ends lost 2 bases and 15 bases, in that order; junction bases with no gene match: 7. From germline, CDR1 is MGHRA and CDR2 YSYEKL. The DNA of the CDR3 is TGCGCCAGCAGCCAACTAGCGGGGGCCTCTATGTTCTTC. The encoded protein is CASSQLAGASMFF.

J is TRBJ2-5 and V is TRBV18, with unresolved D. CDR1 is KGHSH, CDR2 LQKENI, per germline. CDR3 length: 13 residues. Trimming left V 6 bases short and J 1 base short, with 9 bases between. The CDR3 DNA reads TGTGCCAGCTCCCTCGTCAGCCAAGAGACCCAGTACTTC. Protein sequence: CASSLVSQETQYF.

The gene calls are TRBV11-2 and TRBJ1-2; 10 bases map to TRBD1. V was clipped by 5 bases and J by 5 bases; unmatched bases: 8. This CDR3 spans 15 amino acids. Germline V gene data show CDR1 as SGHAT and CDR2 as FQNNGV. The CDR3 loop is CASSLLTGGTYGYTF. CDR3 sequence (DNA): TGTGCCAGCAGCCTATTGACAGGGGGCACGTATGGCTACACCTTC. The variable domain in full, completed from reference TRBV11-2 and TRBJ1-2, reads EAGVAQSPRYKIIEKRQSVAFWCNPISGHATLYWYQQILGQGPKLLIQFQNNGVVDDSQLPKDRFSAERLKGVDSTLKIQPAKLEDSAVYLCASSLLTGGTYGYTFGSGTRLTVV.

The J gene is TRBJ2-7, the V gene TRBV10-1; TRBD2 agrees at 9 bases. V lost 8 bases, J lost 6 bases, and 5 bases stayed unmatched. CDR1 and CDR2 from the germline V gene are WNHNN and SYGVQD (reference sequence). This CDR3 spans 12 amino acids. CDR3 DNA: TGCGCCAGCTCGGGAGCGGGGGGCGAGCAGTACTTC. Translation gives CASSGAGGEQYF.

The V call is TRBV5-8, the J call TRBJ2-7, with unresolved D. Trimming took off 0 bases at V and 4 bases at J, with 2 bases between the two ends. Germline V gene lookup returns CDR1 SGHTS and CDR2 YDEGEE. This CDR3 is 11 amino acids long. CDR3 nucleotide sequence: TGTGCCAGCAGCTTGGCTTACGAGCAGTACTTC. It codes for CASSLAYEQYF.

The chain couples TRBV6-5 to TRBJ2-7; 7 bases are a match to TRBD1. Germline trimming cut 6 bases from V and 7 bases from J; bases unmatched to any gene: 12. CDR1 and CDR2 (germline): MNHEY, SVGAGI. This CDR3 spans 14 amino acids. This CDR3 reads CASRPGGDGREQYF. CDR3 coding DNA: TGTGCCAGCAGACCAGGGGGAGACGGCCGTGAGCAGTACTTC.

The gene calls are TRBV6-2 or TRBV6-3 and TRBJ1-3, with 7 bases aligning to TRBD1. V lost 6 bases to trimming and J lost 2 bases; unmatched junction nucleotides: 10. Germline-derived CDR1 and CDR2 are MNHEY and SVGEGT. The CDR3 length is 16 residues. Here the CDR3 reads CASSSRQGYTGNTIYF. The CDR3 DNA reads TGTGCCAGCAGCTCTCGACAGGGATATACTGGAAACACCATATATTTT.

The chain is built from TRBV3-1 (or the pseudogene TRBV3-2) and TRBJ2-1; 13 bases map to TRBD2. This CDR3 spans 15 amino acids. The germline V gene has CDR1 LGHDT and CDR2 YNNKEL (reference sequence). The V and J ends lost 1 base and 8 bases, in that order; junction bases with no gene match: 2. CDR3 region: CASSQVGTSGDEQFF. The CDR3 DNA reads as TGTGCCAGCAGCCAAGTGGGGACTAGCGGGGATGAGCAGTTCTTC.

V is TRBV6-5 and J is TRBJ1-2; possible D gene TRBD1, 6 bases. Deletions cut 4 bases from V and 4 bases from J, with 16 bases between. CDR3 length: 15 residues. Germline CDR1 and CDR2: MNHEY and SVGAGI. The CDR3, as DNA: TGTGCCAGCAGTTTCCAATCGGACAGTTCCTATGGCTACACCTTC. Translating gives CASSFQSDSSYGYTF.

This clone appeared once. The DNA of the CDR3 is TGTGCCAGCTCAAGCGGGGGCGACTACAATGAGCAGTTCTTC. It encodes CASSSGGDYNEQFF. The chain links TRBV18 to TRBJ2-1; 8 nucleotides match TRBD2. Germline assignment: CDR1 KGHSH and CDR2 LQKENI. The CDR3 runs to 14 residues. The J segment lost 3 bases and the V segment lost 5 bases, leaving 3 bases of the junction unmatched. The full variable domain, with the rest looked up from reference TRBV18 and TRBJ2-1, is NAGVMQNPRHLVRRRGQEARLRCSPMKGHSHVYWYRQLPEEGLKFMVYLQKENIIDESGMPKERFSAEFPKEGPSILRIQQVVRGDSAAYFCASSSGGDYNEQFFGPGTRLTVL.

This chain uses TRBV24-1 with TRBJ2-1; 12 positions agree with TRBD2. CDR1 and CDR2 from the germline V gene are KGHDR and SFDVKD. The CDR3 has 21 amino acids. V gave up 4 bases and J gave up 2 bases; unmatched junction bases: 17. CDR3 sequence (DNA): TGTGCCACCAGTGACCCAACCCCCGGGACTAGCGGGCTGACCACCTACAATGAGCAGTTCTTC. Residues: CATSDPTPGTSGLTTYNEQFF.

This clone was counted once. The chain uses TRBV19 and TRBJ1-6, with D possibly matching TRBD1 (5 bases). CDR1 and CDR2 from the germline V gene are LNHDA and SQIVND (reference sequence). CDR3 length equals 16 residues. Trimming removed 7 bases at V and 2 bases at J, with 15 bases between. DNA for the CDR3: TGTGCCAGTAAGGGGTTCGGGGGGGCCTATAATTCACCCCTCCACTTT. It is translated as CASKGFGGAYNSPLHF.

The rearrangement joins TRBV6-2 or TRBV6-3 to TRBJ1-1, with 10 bases fitting TRBD1. V dropped 5 bases and J dropped 5; count of bases not matched to a gene: 8. Germline values: CDR1 MNHEY, CDR2 SVGEGT. This CDR3 region has 15 residues. CDR3 in DNA: TGTGCCAGCAGTGACAGGGGGCGCATTGGGACTGAAGCTTTCTTT. This codes for CASSDRGRIGTEAFF.

This clone was seen a few times. The rearrangement joins TRBV2 to TRBJ1-6, with a tentative D call TRBD1 (6 bases). The germline V gene has CDR1 SNHLY and CDR2 FYNNEI. This CDR3 contains 14 residues. Trimming left V 5 bases short and J 15 bases short, with 20 bases between. CDR3 sequence (DNA): TGTGCCAGCAGTATCGCGACAGGACAAAATTTCCTCCACTTT. It yields the protein CASSIATGQNFLHF.

This sequence joins TRBV19 and TRBJ1-1, with D unresolved. V lost 7 bases and J lost 1, with 16 bases in between. Germline CDR1 reads LNHDA; CDR2 reads SQIVND (reference sequence). The CDR3 extends over 15 amino acids. The CDR3 DNA sequence: TGTGCCAGTACCAATCAGGCAGTGAGGAACACTGAAGCTTTCTTT. This translates into CASTNQAVRNTEAFF.

This clone was detected once. The chain joins TRBV19 to TRBJ1-2; D possibly corresponds to TRBD1 (5 bases). The CDR3 contains 16 residues. Germline V CDR1 and CDR2: LNHDA, SQIVND (reference sequence). Between the trimmed V and J ends, which lost 2 bases and 4 bases, there was a span of 17 bases. The CDR3 bases are TGTGCCAGTAGTATAACCTCGGACACGTTAGGCTATGGCTACACCTTC. As protein: CASSITSDTLGYGYTF.

This rearrangement joins TRBV7-2 to TRBJ1-5; maybe TRBD1 (5 bases). Trimming took off 1 base at V and 0 bases at J, with 16 bases between the two ends. This CDR3 has 18 amino acids. Germline assignment: CDR1 SGHTA and CDR2 FQGNSA. CDR3 amino acids: CASSLGQGGHYSNQPQHF. CDR3 DNA sequence: TGTGCCAGCAGCTTAGGTCAGGGAGGACACTATAGCAATCAGCCCCAGCATTTT.

The V call is TRBV6-2 or TRBV6-3, the J call TRBJ2-3; D possibly corresponds to TRBD1 (6 bases). Looked up from germline, CDR1 is MNHEY and CDR2 is SVGEGT. The CDR3 totals 14 residues. V was trimmed by 2 bases and J by 2 bases, leaving 8 bases between them. Here the CDR3 reads CASSYGGPTDTQYF. DNA for the CDR3: TGTGCCAGCAGTTACGGGGGCCCCACAGATACGCAGTATTTT.